This T cell receptor (beta chain) was retrieved from a study of shared clonotypes between healthy human individuals. Study-level information: The plates for each donor numbered three CD4 naive, three CD4 memory, two CD8 naive and one CD8 memory.

A remark on this clone: Its specificity is not known.

V lost 3 bases and J 2 bases, leaving 1 base between the germline ends. Germline CDR1 and CDR2: SGHDN and FVKESK. The CDR3 runs to 11 residues. Findings of the study overall: Some clonotypes were shared by all four sorted-subset donors, while others were not shared. The non-shared ones had lower generation probabilities than the shared ones. A few donors had about 5% of their naive CD4 clonotypes in common.

200 to 250 ng DNA, approximately 30,000 T cell genomes, went into each sorted-subset replicate PCR. Profiled with immunoSEQ multiplex PCR; TCRdb holds only in-frame clones, not every one. The sample carries approximately 1.5 million clones, about 98.5% recorded once. Material: naive CD4+ T cells sorted from blood. Regarding subset: CD45RA+ positively selected. The chain employs TRBV14 and TRBJ2-5; no clear D. The clonotype comes from a man aged 25 to 40 in good health. DNA of the CDR3: TGTGCCAGCAGCCATCAAGAGACCCAGTACTTC. As protein: CASSHQETQYF.